This entry features one T cell receptor beta chain sequence. Repertoires were generated with immunoSEQ multiplex PCR, while TCRdb's copy carries only in-frame clones and drops some. Of 150,000 or so clones in the sample, 75% to 85% were seen once. The CDR3 runs 11 residues. Germline values: CDR1 DFQATT, CDR2 SNEGSKA (reference sequence). Trimming took 0 bases from V and 9 from J, leaving 9 bases between them. The data are from a study of cytotoxic CD8 clonotypes in ibrutinib-treated CLL. V usage is TRBV20-1 and J usage is TRBJ2-7; D gene unclear. Sequenced material: PBMCs, taken after 36 months of ibrutinib treatment. The clonotype comes from a human donor with chronic lymphocytic leukemia. The CDR3 DNA reads as TGCAGTGCTAGAGATGAGAGAAGGCAGTACTTC. Its protein is CSARDERRQYF.